This is a list of T cell receptor beta chains from one sample in a study of blood T cell repertoires in COVID-19. This table comes from immunoSEQ multiplex PCR, and its TCRdb copy is limited to in-frame clones, with some not included. The sample records roughly 200,000 clones, about 81% being singletons. The sequenced sample consisted of peripheral blood. These receptors all come from a woman between 55 and 75 years old with COVID-19, enrolled during active disease. Each CDR3 is given with its conserved first and last residue. The size field is filled for only some rows; it gives once, few, many or a size class.

clone_size,v_call,j_call,cdr3_aa
.,TRBV12-5,TRBJ2-1,CASGLGGSANEQFF
once,TRBV7-6,TRBJ2-7,CASSLDRISYEQYF
.,TRBV21-1,TRBJ1-2,CASSGPGTGVANYGYTF
many,TRBV7-9,TRBJ2-1,CASSSGTSGTNEQFF
.,TRBV14,TRBJ2-1,CASSQERVGEQFF
.,TRBV29-1,TRBJ2-5,CSGRDRVQETQYF
.,TRBV3-1/TRBV3-2,TRBJ1-2,CASSQEMNYGYTF
.,TRBV19,TRBJ2-2,CATRGQTTGELFF
.,TRBV7-6,TRBJ2-1,CASSYRDIVSEQFF
once,TRBV2,TRBJ1-4,CASSVRSATNEKLFF
.,TRBV11-2,TRBJ2-7,CASSPWSYNERGQYF
.,TRBV18,TRBJ1-2,CASSPATGRNYGYTF
.,TRBV30,TRBJ2-3,CAWRPEADTQYF
.,TRBV4-2,TRBJ1-4,CASSLRQERNEKLFF
few,TRBV18,TRBJ2-7,CASSTLPGTATYEQYF
.,TRBV19,TRBJ2-2,CASRPTGGTGELFF
.,TRBV18,TRBJ2-3,CASSLTGGADTQYF
.,TRBV28,TRBJ2-7,CASSLVAGGGYEQYF
.,TRBV27,TRBJ1-5,CASSPGPDRGWGQPQHF
.,TRBV2,TRBJ2-7,CASSVEAGDLYEQYF
.,TRBV6-5,TRBJ2-1,CASNLRRSGEQFF
.,TRBV28,TRBJ2-4,CASSTTSGENIQYF
.,TRBV28,TRBJ2-2,CASSFSRGLFF
.,TRBV6-5,TRBJ1-2,CASNLWGRESYGYTF
once,TRBV11-2,TRBJ1-4,CASSSTGATNEKLFF
.,TRBV3-1/TRBV3-2,TRBJ2-6,CASRRTGGSGANVLTF